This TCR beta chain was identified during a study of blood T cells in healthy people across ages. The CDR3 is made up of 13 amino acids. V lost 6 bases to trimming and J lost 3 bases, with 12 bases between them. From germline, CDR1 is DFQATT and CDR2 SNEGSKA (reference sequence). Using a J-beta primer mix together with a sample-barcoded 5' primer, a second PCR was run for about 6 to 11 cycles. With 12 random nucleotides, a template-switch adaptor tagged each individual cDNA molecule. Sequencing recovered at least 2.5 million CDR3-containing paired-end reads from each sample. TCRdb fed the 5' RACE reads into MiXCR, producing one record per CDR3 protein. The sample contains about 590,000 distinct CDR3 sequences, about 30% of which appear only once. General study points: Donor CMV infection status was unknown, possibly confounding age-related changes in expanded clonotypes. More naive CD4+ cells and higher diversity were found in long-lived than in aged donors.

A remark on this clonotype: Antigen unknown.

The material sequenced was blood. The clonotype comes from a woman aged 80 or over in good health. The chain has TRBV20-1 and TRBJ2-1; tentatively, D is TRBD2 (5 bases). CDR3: CSAEGIGYNEQFF. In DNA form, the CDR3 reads TGCAGTGCAGAGGGTATTGGCTACAATGAGCAGTTCTTC.